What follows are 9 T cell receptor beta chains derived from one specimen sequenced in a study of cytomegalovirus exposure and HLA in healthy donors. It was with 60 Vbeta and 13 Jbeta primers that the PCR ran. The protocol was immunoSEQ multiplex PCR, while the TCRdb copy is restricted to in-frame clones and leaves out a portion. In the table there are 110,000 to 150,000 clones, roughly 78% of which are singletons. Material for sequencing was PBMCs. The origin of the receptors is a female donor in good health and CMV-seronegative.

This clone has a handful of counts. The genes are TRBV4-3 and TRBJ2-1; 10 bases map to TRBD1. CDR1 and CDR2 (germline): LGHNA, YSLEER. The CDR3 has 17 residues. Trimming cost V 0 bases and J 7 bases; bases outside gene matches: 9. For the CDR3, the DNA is TGCGCCAGCAGCCAAGACTGGGGGACAGGGGTTGTTAATGAGCAGTTCTTC. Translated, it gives CASSQDWGTGVVNEQFF.

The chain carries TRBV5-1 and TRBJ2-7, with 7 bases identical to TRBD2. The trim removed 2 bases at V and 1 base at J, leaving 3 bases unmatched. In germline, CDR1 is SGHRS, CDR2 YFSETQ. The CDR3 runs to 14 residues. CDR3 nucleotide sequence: TGCGCCAGCAGCTTTGGACTAGGATCCTACGAGCAGTACTTC. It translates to CASSFGLGSYEQYF.

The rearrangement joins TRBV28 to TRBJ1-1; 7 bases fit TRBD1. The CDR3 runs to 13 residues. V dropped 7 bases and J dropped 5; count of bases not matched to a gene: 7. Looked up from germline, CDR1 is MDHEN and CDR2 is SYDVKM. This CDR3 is CASTPAGGTEAFF. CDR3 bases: TGTGCCAGCACCCCGGCAGGGGGAACTGAAGCTTTCTTT. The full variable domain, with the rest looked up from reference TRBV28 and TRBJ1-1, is DVKVTQSSRYLVKRTGEKVFLECVQDMDHENMFWYRQDPGLGLRLIYFSYDVKMKEKGDIPEGYSVSREKKERFSLILESASTNQTSMYLCASTPAGGTEAFFGQGTRLTVV.

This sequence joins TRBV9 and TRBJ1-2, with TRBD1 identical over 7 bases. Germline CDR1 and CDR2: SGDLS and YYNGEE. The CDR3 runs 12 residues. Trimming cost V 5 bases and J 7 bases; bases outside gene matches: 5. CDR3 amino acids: CASRTGVGGYTF. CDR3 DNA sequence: TGTGCCAGCAGAACAGGGGTTGGTGGCTACACCTTC.

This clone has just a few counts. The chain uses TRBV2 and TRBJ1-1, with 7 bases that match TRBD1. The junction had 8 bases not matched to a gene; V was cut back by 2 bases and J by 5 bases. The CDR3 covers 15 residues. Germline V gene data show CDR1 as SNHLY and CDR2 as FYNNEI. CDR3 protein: CASSETTGRDTEAFF. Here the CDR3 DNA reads TGTGCCAGCAGTGAAACGACAGGGCGGGATACTGAAGCTTTCTTT.

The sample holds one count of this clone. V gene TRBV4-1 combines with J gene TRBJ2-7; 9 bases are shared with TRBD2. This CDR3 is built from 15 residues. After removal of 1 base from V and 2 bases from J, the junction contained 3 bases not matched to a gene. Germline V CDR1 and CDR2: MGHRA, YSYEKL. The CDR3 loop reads CASSQGAGGPYEQYF. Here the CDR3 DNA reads TGCGCCAGCAGCCAAGGGGCGGGAGGGCCCTACGAGCAGTACTTC.

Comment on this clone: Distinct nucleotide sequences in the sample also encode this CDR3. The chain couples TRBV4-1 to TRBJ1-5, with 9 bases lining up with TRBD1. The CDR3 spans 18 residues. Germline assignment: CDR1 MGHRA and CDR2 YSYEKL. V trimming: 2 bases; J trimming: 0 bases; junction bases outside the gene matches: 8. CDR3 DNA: TGCGCCAGCAGCCAACCAACAGGGGGCTTTAATAGCAATCAGCCCCAGCATTTT. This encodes CASSQPTGGFNSNQPQHF.

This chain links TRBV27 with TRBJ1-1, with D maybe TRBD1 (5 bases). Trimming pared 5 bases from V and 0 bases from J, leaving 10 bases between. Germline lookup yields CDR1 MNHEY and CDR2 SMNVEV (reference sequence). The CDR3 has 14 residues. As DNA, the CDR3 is TGTGCCAGCAGTCCACAGGTTTTGAACACTGAAGCTTTCTTT. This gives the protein CASSPQVLNTEAFF.

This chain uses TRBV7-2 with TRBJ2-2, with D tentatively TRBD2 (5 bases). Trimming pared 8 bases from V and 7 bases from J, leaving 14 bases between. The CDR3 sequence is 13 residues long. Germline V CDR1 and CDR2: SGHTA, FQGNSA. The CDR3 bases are TGTGCCAGCTCTCTAAACGCGGGCGGGGAGCTGTTTTTT. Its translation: CASSLNAGGELFF.